This TCR beta chain is drawn from a study of T cell clonality in common variable immunodeficiency. Germline V gives CDR1 DFQATT, CDR2 SNEGSKA (reference sequence). CDR3 length: 13 residues. The V gene end was trimmed by 7 bases and the J gene end by 5 bases; junction bases not matched to a gene: 7. Study observations and caveats: Compared with healthy controls, CVID subjects showed increased TCRbeta clonality, mostly in about a third. In common variable immunodeficiency, TCR beta chains reportedly carried fewer deletions and N-nucleotide insertions. Repertoire-complication correlations in CVID were limited by patient heterogeneity.

Some clones are missing from TCRdb's copy, which holds only in-frame ones; the method was immunoSEQ multiplex PCR. The repertoire consists of 45,000 to 60,000 clones, none detected only once. Caucasian heritage predominated among both patients and controls. This clone was detected ten times or more. The antigen is unknown. The read ends 3 residues before the CDR3 terminus; that terminus is restored from the germline J gene. The chain links TRBV20-1 to TRBJ2-5, with TRBD2 matching 10 bases. The clonotype comes from a person aged 18 to 70 in good health. The source material was peripheral blood mononuclear cells. The CDR3 is CSVKRGGVETQYF. The CDR3 bases that were read are TGCAGTGTTAAGCGGGGGGGCGTTGAGACC.